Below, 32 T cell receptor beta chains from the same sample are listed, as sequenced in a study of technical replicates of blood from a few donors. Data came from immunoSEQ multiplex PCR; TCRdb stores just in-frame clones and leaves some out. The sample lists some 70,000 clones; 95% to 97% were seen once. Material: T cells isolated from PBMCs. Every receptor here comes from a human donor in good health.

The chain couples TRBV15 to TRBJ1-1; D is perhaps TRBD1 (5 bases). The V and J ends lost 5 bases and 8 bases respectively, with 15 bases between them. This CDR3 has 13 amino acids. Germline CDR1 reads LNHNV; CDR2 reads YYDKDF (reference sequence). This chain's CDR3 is CATSPRTTVEAFF. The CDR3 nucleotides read TGTGCCACCAGCCCTCGTACGACAGTCGAAGCTTTCTTT.

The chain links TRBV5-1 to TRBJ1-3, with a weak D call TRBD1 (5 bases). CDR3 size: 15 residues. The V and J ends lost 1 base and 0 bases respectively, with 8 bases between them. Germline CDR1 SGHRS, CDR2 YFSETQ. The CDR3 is CASSLTGDSGNTIYF. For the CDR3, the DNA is TGCGCCAGCAGCTTGACAGGCGACTCTGGAAACACCATATATTTT.

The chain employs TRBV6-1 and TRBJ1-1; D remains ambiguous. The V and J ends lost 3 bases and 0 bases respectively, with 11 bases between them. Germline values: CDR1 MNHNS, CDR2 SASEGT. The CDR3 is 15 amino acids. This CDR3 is CASSDGREMNTEAFF. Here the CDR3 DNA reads TGTGCCAGCAGTGACGGACGGGAGATGAACACTGAAGCTTTCTTT.

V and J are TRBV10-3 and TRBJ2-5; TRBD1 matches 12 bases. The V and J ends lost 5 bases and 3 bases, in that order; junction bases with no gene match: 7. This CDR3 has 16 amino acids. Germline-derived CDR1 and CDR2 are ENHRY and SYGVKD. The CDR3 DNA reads TGTGCCATCAGTTCCGGGACAGGGGGCAGTGAAGAGACCCAGTACTTC. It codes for CAISSGTGGSEETQYF.

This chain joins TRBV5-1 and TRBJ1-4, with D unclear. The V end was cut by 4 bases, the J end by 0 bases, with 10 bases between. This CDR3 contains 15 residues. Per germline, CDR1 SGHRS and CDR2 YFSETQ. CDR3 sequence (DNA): TGCGCCAGCAGCGCGCTCGGGGCAACTAATGAAAAACTGTTTTTT. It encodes CASSALGATNEKLFF. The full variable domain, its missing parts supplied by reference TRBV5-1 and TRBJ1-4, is KAGVTQTPRYLIKTRGQQVTLSCSPISGHRSVSWYQQTPGQGLQFLFEYFSETQRNKGNFPGRFSGRQFSNSRSEMNVSTLELGDSALYLCASSALGATNEKLFFGSGTQLSVL.

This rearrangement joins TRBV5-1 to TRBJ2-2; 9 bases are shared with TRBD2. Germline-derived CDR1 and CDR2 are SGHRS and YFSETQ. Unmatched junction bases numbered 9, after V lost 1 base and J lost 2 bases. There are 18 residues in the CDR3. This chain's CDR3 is CASSLRARGGQNTGELFF. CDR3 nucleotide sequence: TGCGCCAGCAGCTTGAGGGCGCGGGGGGGGCAAAACACCGGGGAGCTGTTTTTT.

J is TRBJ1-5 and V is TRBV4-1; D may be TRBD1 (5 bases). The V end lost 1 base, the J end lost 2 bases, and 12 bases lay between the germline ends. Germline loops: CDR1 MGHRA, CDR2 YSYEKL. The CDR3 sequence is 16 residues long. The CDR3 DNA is TGCGCCAGCAGCCAAGTTGCTGGCAGGGGCAATCAGCCCCAGCATTTT. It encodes CASSQVAGRGNQPQHF.

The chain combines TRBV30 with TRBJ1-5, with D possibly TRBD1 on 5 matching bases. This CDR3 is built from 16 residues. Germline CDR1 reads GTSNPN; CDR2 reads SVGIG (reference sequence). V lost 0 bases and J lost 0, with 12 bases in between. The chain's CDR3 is CAWSVGGFGSNQPQHF. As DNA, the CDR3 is TGTGCCTGGAGTGTGGGGGGTTTTGGTAGCAATCAGCCCCAGCATTTT. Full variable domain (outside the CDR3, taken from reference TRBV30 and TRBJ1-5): SQTIHQWPATLVQPVGSPLSLECTVEGTSNPNLYWYRQAAGRGLQLLFYSVGIGQISSEVPQNLSASRPQDRQFILSSKKLLLSDSGFYLCAWSVGGFGSNQPQHFGDGTRLSIL.

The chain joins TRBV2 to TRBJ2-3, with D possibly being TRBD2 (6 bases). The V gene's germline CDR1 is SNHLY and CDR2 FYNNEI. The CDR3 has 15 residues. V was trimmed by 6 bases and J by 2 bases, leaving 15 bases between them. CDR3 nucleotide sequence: TGTGCCAGCAGGTTATTAGCGGTTATCACAGATACGCAGTATTTT. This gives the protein CASRLLAVITDTQYF.

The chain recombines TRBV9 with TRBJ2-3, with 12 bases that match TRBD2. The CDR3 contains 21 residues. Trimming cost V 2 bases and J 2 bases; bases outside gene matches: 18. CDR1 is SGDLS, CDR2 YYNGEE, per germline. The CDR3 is CASSVSPGTSGLVPSTDTQYF. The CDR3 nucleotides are TGTGCCAGCAGCGTTAGCCCCGGGACTAGCGGGCTCGTCCCTTCCACAGATACGCAGTATTTT. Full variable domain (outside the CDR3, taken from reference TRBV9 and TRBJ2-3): DSGVTQTPKHLITATGQRVTLRCSPRSGDLSVYWYQQSLDQGLQFLIQYYNGEERAKGNILERFSAQQFPDLHSELNLSSLELGDSALYFCASSVSPGTSGLVPSTDTQYFGPGTRLTVL.

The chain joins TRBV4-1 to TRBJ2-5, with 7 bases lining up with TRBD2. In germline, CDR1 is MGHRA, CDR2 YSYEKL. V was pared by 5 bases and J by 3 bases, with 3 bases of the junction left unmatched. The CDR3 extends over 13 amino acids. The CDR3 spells CASSSREKETQYF. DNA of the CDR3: TGCGCCAGCAGCTCGCGGGAGAAAGAGACCCAGTACTTC.

The CDR3 protein is CASSEQAANSYEQYF. The CDR3 coding sequence is TGTGCCAGCAGTGAACAGGCTGCCAATTCCTACGAGCAGTACTTC. This sequence joins TRBV6-1 and TRBJ2-7; D is unclear. V lost 2 bases and J lost 1, with 12 bases in between. From germline, CDR1 is MNHNS and CDR2 SASEGT. This CDR3 comprises 15 residues.

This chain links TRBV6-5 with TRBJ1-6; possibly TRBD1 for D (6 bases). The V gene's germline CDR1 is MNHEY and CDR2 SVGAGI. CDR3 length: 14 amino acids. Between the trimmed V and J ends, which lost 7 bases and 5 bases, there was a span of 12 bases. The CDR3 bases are TGTGCCAGCACCACCGGACAGAATAATTCACCCCTCCACTTT. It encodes CASTTGQNNSPLHF.

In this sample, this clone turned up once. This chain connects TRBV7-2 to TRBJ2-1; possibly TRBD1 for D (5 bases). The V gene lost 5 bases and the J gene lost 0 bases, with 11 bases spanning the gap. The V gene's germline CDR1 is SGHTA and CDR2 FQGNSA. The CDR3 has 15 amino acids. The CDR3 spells CASSPTATSYNEQFF. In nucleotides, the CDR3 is TGTGCCAGCAGCCCGACAGCAACCTCCTACAATGAGCAGTTCTTC.

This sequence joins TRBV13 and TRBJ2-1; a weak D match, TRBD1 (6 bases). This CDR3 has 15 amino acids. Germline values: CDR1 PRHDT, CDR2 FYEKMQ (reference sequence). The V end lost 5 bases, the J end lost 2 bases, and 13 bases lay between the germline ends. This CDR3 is CASSTLDSPYNEQFF. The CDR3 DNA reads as TGTGCCAGCAGCACTTTGGACAGCCCCTACAATGAGCAGTTCTTC.

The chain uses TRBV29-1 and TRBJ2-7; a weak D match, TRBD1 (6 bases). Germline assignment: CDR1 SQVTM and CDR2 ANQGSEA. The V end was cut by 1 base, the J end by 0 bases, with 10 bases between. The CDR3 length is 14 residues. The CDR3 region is CSVEVQGNSYEQYF. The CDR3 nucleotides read TGCAGCGTTGAAGTACAGGGAAACTCCTACGAGCAGTACTTC.

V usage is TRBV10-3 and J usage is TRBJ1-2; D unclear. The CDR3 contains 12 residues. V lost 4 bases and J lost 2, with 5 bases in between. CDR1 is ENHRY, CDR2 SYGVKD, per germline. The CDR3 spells CAISGQNYGYTF. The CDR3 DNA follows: TGTGCCATCAGTGGGCAGAACTATGGCTACACCTTC.

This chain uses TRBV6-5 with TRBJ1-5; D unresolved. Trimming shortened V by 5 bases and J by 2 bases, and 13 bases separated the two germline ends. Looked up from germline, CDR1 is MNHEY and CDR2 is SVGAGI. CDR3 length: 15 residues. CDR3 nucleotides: TGTGCCAGCAGTCAGACCCCCGGAGGCAATCAGCCCCAGCATTTT. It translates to CASSQTPGGNQPQHF.

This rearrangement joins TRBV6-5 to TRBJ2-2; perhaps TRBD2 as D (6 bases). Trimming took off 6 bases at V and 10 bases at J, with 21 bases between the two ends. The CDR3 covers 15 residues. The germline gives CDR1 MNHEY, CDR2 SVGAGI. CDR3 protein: CASSSGLRVWVELFF. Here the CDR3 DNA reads TGTGCCAGCAGCTCGGGACTCCGTGTGTGGGTGGAGCTGTTTTTT.

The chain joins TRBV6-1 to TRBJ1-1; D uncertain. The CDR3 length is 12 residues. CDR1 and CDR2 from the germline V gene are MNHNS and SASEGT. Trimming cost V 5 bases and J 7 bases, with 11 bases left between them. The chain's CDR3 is CASSSWGGEAFF. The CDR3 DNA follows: TGTGCCAGCAGTTCTTGGGGAGGTGAAGCTTTCTTT.

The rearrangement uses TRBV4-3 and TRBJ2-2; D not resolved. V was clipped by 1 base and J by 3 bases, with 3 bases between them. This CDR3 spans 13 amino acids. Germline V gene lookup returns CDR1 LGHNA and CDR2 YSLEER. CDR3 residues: CASSQGHTGELFF. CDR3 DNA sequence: TGCGCCAGCAGCCAAGGGCACACCGGGGAGCTGTTTTTT.

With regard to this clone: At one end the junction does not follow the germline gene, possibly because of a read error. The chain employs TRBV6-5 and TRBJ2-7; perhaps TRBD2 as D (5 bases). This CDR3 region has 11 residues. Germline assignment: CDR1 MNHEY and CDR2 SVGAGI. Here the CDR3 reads CASRGSTEDHF. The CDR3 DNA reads TGTGCCAGCAGGGGTTCGACGGAGGACCACTTC.

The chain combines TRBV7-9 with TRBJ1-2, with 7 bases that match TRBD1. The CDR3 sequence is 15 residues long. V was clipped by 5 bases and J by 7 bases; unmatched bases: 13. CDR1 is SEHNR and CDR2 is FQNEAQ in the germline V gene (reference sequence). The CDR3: CASSDLRTGLIGYTF. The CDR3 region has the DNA TGTGCCAGCAGCGATCTAAGGACAGGATTAATTGGCTACACCTTC.

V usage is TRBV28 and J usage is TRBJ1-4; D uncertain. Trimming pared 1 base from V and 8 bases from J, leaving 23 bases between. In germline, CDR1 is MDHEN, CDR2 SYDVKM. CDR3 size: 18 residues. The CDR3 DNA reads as TGTGCCAGCAGTTTATCTCATATCGTGCGGAGCGAACTCGAAAAACTGTTTTTT. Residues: CASSLSHIVRSELEKLFF.

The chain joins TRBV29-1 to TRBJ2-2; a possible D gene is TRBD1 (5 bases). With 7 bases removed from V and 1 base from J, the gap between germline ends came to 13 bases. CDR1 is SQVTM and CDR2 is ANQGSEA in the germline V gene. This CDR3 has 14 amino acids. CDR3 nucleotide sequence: TGCAGCGCATCGGTGCAGGGGAACACCGGGGAGCTGTTTTTT. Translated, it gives CSASVQGNTGELFF.

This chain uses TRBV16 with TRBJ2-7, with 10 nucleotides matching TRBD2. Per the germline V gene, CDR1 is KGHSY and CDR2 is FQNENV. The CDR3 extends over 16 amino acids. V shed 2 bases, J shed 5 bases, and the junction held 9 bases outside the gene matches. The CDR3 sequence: CASSQALAGMEDEQYF. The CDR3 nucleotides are TGTGCCAGCAGCCAAGCACTAGCGGGAATGGAAGACGAGCAGTACTTC.

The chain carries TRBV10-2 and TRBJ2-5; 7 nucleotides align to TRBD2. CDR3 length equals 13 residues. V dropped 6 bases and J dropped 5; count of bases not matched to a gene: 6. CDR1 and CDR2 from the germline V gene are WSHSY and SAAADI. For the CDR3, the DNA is TGCGCCAGCAGAGGTACCGGGGGGGAGACCCAGTACTTC. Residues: CASRGTGGETQYF.

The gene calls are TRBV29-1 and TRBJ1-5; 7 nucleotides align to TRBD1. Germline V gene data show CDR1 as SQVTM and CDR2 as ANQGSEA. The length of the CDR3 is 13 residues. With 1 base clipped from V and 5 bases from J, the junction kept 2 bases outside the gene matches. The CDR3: CSVEGGGDQPQHF. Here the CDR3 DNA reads TGCAGCGTTGAAGGAGGGGGCGATCAGCCCCAGCATTTT.

This chain's CDR3 is CASSAGGAHKNIQYF. DNA for the CDR3: TGTGCCAGCAGTGCCGGGGGGGCGCACAAAAACATTCAGTACTTC. The chain links TRBV25-1 to TRBJ2-4; 8 nucleotides align to TRBD2. Germline V gene sequence: CDR1 MGHDK, CDR2 SYGVNS. This CDR3 spans 15 amino acids. V was pared by 4 bases and J by 3 bases, with 5 bases of the junction left unmatched.

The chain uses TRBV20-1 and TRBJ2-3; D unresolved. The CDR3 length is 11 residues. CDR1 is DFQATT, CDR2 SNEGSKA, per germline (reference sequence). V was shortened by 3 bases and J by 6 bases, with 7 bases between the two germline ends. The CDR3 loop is CSASARDTQYF. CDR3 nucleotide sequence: TGCAGTGCTAGTGCCCGGGATACGCAGTATTTT.

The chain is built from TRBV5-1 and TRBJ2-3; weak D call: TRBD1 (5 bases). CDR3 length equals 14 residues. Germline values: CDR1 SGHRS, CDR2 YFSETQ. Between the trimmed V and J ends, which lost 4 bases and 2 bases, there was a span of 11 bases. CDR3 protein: CASSPGRVTDTQYF. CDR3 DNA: TGCGCCAGCAGCCCAGGGCGAGTCACAGATACGCAGTATTTT.

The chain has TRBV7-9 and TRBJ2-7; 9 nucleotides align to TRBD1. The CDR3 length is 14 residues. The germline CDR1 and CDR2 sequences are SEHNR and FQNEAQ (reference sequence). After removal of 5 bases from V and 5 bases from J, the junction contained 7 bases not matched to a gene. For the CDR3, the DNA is TGTGCCAGCAGCCTAGGGACAGGGAATGACGAGCAGTACTTC. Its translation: CASSLGTGNDEQYF.